The T cell receptor beta chain described here comes from a study of T-cell memory formation after mild COVID-19. TCRdb analysed the 5' RACE reads with MiXCR anew, one entry per CDR3 protein. This sample carries roughly 410,000 distinct CDR3 sequences, around 24% of them seen once, and the ten largest clones take 7% to 9.5%. The CDR3 runs to 16 residues. Looked up from germline, CDR1 is SEHNR and CDR2 is FQNEAQ (reference sequence). V was clipped by 4 bases and J by 3 bases, with 18 bases between them. This clonotype was picked up a small number of times. Sequencing used PBMCs or a T cell subset sorted from them (not recorded which). The receptor was derived from an adult woman who had mild COVID-19 (a few samples of this study predate the infection). Cell type and time point are not known. V is TRBV7-9 and J is TRBJ1-2, with D uncertain. The CDR3 DNA reads as TGTGCCAGCAGCTCTGACATCATCTCACCATACTATGGCTACACCTTC. Translation gives CASSSDIISPYYGYTF.